The 14 T cell receptor beta chains listed next were all sequenced from one sample in a study of blood T cells in healthy people across ages. The authors ran a second PCR of about 6 to 11 cycles using a sample-barcoded 5' primer and a J-beta primer mix. TCRdb reprocessed the 5' RACE reads with MiXCR, giving one entry per CDR3 protein. Among about 840,000 distinct CDR3 sequences listed, under 35% were seen once. These data also formed part of another study, on T cells of mothers and their children.

The sequencing input was blood. These receptors originate from a middle-aged woman in good health.

The sample holds many counts of this clonotype. The V gene is TRBV6-4, the J gene TRBJ2-3; TRBD1 is a possible D gene (6 bases). The CDR3 is 16 residues long. Germline V lookup: CDR1 MRHNA, CDR2 SNTAGT. Trimming left V 5 bases short and J 0 bases short, with 15 bases between. The DNA of the CDR3 is TGTGCCAGCAGTCCGGGACATCGAACTAGCACAGATACGCAGTATTTT. Encoded protein: CASSPGHRTSTDTQYF.

This chain joins TRBV7-2 and TRBJ1-1; possible D gene TRBD1, 5 bases. The V end lost 3 bases, the J end lost 2 bases, and 10 bases lay between the germline ends. CDR1 and CDR2 (germline): SGHTA, FQGNSA. CDR3 size: 14 residues. CDR3 residues: CASSFSRDNTEAFF. CDR3 bases: TGTGCCAGCAGCTTTTCCCGGGACAACACTGAAGCTTTCTTT.

The sample holds a few counts of this clonotype. The chain carries TRBV20-1 and TRBJ2-3; D might be TRBD1 or TRBD2, each matching 6 bases. The germline CDR1 and CDR2 sequences are DFQATT and SNEGSKA (reference sequence). Trimming left V 5 bases short and J 3 bases short, with 9 bases between. The CDR3 covers 12 residues. As DNA, the CDR3 is TGCAGTGCTGGGGGGCCAACAGATACGCAGTATTTT. Translated, it gives CSAGGPTDTQYF.

This chain uses TRBV3-1 with TRBJ2-4; D is unclear. The J call may be mistaken, given a closer DNA end match to TRBJ2-7. CDR3 size: 16 residues. The germline gives CDR1 LGHDT, CDR2 YNNKEL (reference sequence). The CDR3 spells CASSQEMDEQNYEQYF. The CDR3 DNA sequence: TGTGCCAGCAGCCAAGAGATGGACGAACAAAACTACGAGCAGTACTTC.

This clonotype was picked up a small number of times. The CDR3 DNA sequence: TGTGCCAGCAGTTTGGCGGGCATACCGGCCTACGAGCAGTACTTC. Translating it yields CASSLAGIPAYEQYF. The genes are TRBV28 and TRBJ2-7, with D possibly matching TRBD2 (5 bases). The CDR3 is made up of 15 amino acids. Germline V CDR1 and CDR2: MDHEN, SYDVKM. Trimming left V 3 bases short and J 2 bases short, with 14 bases between.

The rearrangement uses TRBV2 and TRBJ2-2; perhaps D is TRBD1 or TRBD2 (7 bases each). The CDR3 runs to 15 residues. V dropped 3 bases and J dropped 7 bases, with 15 bases sitting between them. CDR1 and CDR2 from the germline V gene are SNHLY and FYNNEI. The CDR3 region is CASSERGRGSGELFF. The CDR3 DNA is TGTGCCAGCAGTGAGAGGGGGCGCGGGAGCGGGGAGCTGTTTTTT.

This clonotype was counted ten times or more. The chain combines TRBV20-1 with TRBJ1-5; maybe TRBD1 (5 bases). The germline CDR1 and CDR2 sequences are DFQATT and SNEGSKA (reference sequence). The CDR3 length is 13 residues. V dropped 6 bases and J dropped 7 bases, with 16 bases sitting between them. CDR3 DNA sequence: TGCAGTGCCATTCCTTCAAGGGGCCAGCCCCAGCATTTT. Translating it yields CSAIPSRGQPQHF.

This clonotype showed up just a few times. This chain links TRBV15 with TRBJ1-1; D remains unclear. The CDR3 runs 13 residues. Per germline, CDR1 LNHNV and CDR2 YYDKDF (reference sequence). V lost 1 base, J lost 8 bases, and 11 bases lay in between. CDR3: CATSRAGGFEAFF. The CDR3 DNA sequence: TGTGCCACCAGCAGAGCGGGAGGGTTCGAAGCTTTCTTT.

The rearrangement uses TRBV15 and TRBJ2-2, with unresolved D. From germline, CDR1 is LNHNV and CDR2 YYDKDF (reference sequence). The CDR3 is 14 amino acids. V gave up 1 base and J gave up 3 bases, with 6 bases separating them. CDR3 sequence (DNA): TGTGCCACCAGCAGAGTTGCGGACACCGGGGAGCTGTTTTTT. The encoded protein is CATSRVADTGELFF.

The sample holds a few counts of this clonotype. The chain employs TRBV11-2 and TRBJ2-3, with D tentatively TRBD2 (6 bases). The V and J ends lost 7 bases and 1 base respectively, with 18 bases between them. This CDR3 contains 16 residues. CDR1 and CDR2 from the germline V gene are SGHAT and FQNNGV. The CDR3 here is CASNSTRQLRTDTQYF. DNA for the CDR3: TGTGCCAGCAACTCGACTAGACAACTACGCACAGATACGCAGTATTTT.

This clonotype was seen at least ten times. The CDR3 DNA sequence: TGCGCCAGCAGTCGACAGGGACAGGGAGGTAACGAGCAGTACTTC. It encodes CASSRQGQGGNEQYF. This rearrangement joins TRBV5-1 to TRBJ2-7; TRBD1 matches 9 bases. The germline CDR1 and CDR2 sequences are SGHRS and YFSETQ. There are 15 residues in the CDR3. With 5 bases clipped from V and 5 bases from J, the junction kept 11 bases outside the gene matches.

A remark on this clonotype: One end of the junction is discordant with germline, which a read error may explain. The chain has TRBV7-3 and TRBJ2-1; D is perhaps TRBD2 (5 bases). The CDR3 has 13 amino acids. Germline V gene lookup returns CDR1 SGHTA and CDR2 FQGTGA. CDR3 sequence (DNA): TGTGCCAGCAGCTTAACTACGGGAAATGAGCAGGTCTTC. Translated, it gives CASSLTTGNEQVF.

The sample holds many counts of this clonotype. This chain connects TRBV9 to TRBJ1-2; D is possibly TRBD1 (5 bases). The germline V gene has CDR1 SGDLS and CDR2 YYNGEE. The CDR3 spans 13 residues. Trimming shortened V by 4 bases and J by 8 bases, and 15 bases separated the two germline ends. CDR3 sequence: CASSQTRQGGYTF. CDR3 bases: TGTGCCAGCAGCCAAACCCGGCAGGGAGGCTACACCTTC. The complete variable domain, with remaining parts taken from reference TRBV9 and TRBJ1-2, reads DSGVTQTPKHLITATGQRVTLRCSPRSGDLSVYWYQQSLDQGLQFLIQYYNGEERAKGNILERFSAQQFPDLHSELNLSSLELGDSALYFCASSQTRQGGYTFGSGTRLTVV.

The CDR3 spells CASSPPGGGNQPQHF. The DNA for the CDR3 is TGTGCCAGCTCACCACCTGGAGGGGGAAATCAGCCCCAGCATTTT. This chain connects TRBV18 to TRBJ1-5; possibly TRBD1 for D (6 bases). CDR3 length: 15 residues. Trimming took 0 bases from V and 4 from J, leaving 10 bases between them. Germline CDR1 KGHSH, CDR2 LQKENI.